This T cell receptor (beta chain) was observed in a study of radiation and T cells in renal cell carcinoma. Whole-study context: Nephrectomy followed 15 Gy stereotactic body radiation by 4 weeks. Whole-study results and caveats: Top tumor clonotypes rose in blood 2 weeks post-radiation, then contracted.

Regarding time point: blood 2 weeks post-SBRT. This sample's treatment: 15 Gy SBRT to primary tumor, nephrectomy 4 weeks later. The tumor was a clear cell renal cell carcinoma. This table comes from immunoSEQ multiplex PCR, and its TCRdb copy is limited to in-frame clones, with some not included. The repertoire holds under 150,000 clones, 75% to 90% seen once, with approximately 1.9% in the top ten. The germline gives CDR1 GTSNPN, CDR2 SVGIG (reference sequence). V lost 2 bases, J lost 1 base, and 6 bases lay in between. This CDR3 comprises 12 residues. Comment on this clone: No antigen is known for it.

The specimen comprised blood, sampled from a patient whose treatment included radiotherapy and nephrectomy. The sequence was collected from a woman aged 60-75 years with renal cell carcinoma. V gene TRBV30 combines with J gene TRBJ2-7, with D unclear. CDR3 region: CAWSLGSYEQYF. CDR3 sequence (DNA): TGTGCCTGGAGTTTGGGATCCTACGAGCAGTACTTC.